This entry is about one TCR beta chain. Its target is unknown. RNA transcripts served as the template for amplifying TCR beta CDR3 regions. The HTBI primer set was used in a first-round RT-PCR of the TCR CDR3. TCRdb re-called the multiplex PCR reads through MiXCR, storing one row per CDR3 protein. The data contain roughly 400,000 distinct CDR3 sequences, around a quarter of them singletons. From germline, CDR1 is SGHNT and CDR2 YENEEA. V gave up 2 bases and J gave up 7 bases, with 17 bases separating them. This CDR3 is 15 amino acids long. These data are taken from a study of T cells in Graves' hyperthyroidism and ophthalmopathy. General study points: Most clonotypes that expanded in the thyroid above 0.001 also showed up in blood. In the analysis, a 13 V-J model separated ophthalmopathy from stable hyperthyroidism.

The clonotype was recovered from a man in his fifties with Graves' hyperthyroidism. Sequencing used blood. The chain uses TRBV11-3 and TRBJ2-5, with D uncertain. CDR3: CASSLSRGPWGTQYF. CDR3 bases: TGTGCCAGCAGCTTATCTCGAGGACCCTGGGGGACCCAGTACTTC.